Listed below are T cell receptor beta chains from one sample, sequenced in a study of shared clonotypes between healthy human individuals. Here immunoSEQ multiplex PCR was the method, and the copy in TCRdb shows in-frame clones only, minus some. The sample has under 1,100,000 clones; 60% to 80% are singletons. Sequenced: memory CD4+ T cells sorted from blood. Receptors originate from a man younger than 30 in good health. CDR3s include the opening cysteine and the closing phenylalanine or tryptophan. The order of the fields is V gene, clone size, D gene, J gene, CDR3 DNA, CDR3 protein. A D gene is named only where the DNA matches it firmly. Clone size, where shown, is once, few, many, or a class for clones that have expanded.

>TRBV6-5|-|TRBD2|TRBJ2-7
TGTGCCAGCAGAAGCACCGGGACTAACTACGAGCAGTACTTC
CASRSTGTNYEQYF
>TRBV19|-|-|TRBJ1-1
TGTGCCAGTAGTGTCGGACAGCCGGGAGCTTCAGCTTTCTTT
CASSVGQPGASAFF
>TRBV11-2|-|TRBD1|TRBJ1-4
TGTGCCAGCAGCTTGGGACAGACAGCAACTAATGAAAAACTGTTTTTT
CASSLGQTATNEKLFF
>TRBV2|many|-|TRBJ1-5
TGTGCCAGCAGTGCCTTGGGACGGAATAGCAATCAGCCCCAGCATTTT
CASSALGRNSNQPQHF
>TRBV7-2|-|-|TRBJ1-2
TGTGCCAGCAGCACCGGACAGTATGGCTACACCTTC
CASSTGQYGYTF
>TRBV28|-|TRBD1|TRBJ2-2
TGTGCCAGCACCAAGAGCGACAGGGTTACCGGGGAGCTGTTTTTT
CASTKSDRVTGELFF
>TRBV2|-|-|TRBJ1-1
TGTGCCTCGGACGGGGATAACACTGAAGCTTTCTTT
CASDGDNTEAFF
>TRBV28|once|-|TRBJ1-4
TGTGCCAGCAGCTCCGGGTTCAACAGAGGGGAAAAACTGTTTTTT
CASSSGFNRGEKLFF
>TRBV19|-|TRBD1|TRBJ2-1
TGTGCCAGTACTACCTTCGGACAGGGGAATGAGCAGTTCTTC
CASTTFGQGNEQFF
>TRBV28|once|-|TRBJ2-1
TGTGCCAGCAGTTTATGGTCAAGCGGCGATGAGCAGTTCTTC
CASSLWSSGDEQFF
>TRBV18|-|-|TRBJ1-4
TGTGCCAGCTCACCTTCCGGAGGGGTTAATGAAAAACTGTTTTTT
CASSPSGGVNEKLFF
>TRBV5-6|-|-|TRBJ2-7
TGTGCCAGCAGCTTGGAACAGGTAGGGTCAGACGAGCAGTACTTC
CASSLEQVGSDEQYF
>TRBV10-3|-|TRBD1|TRBJ2-7
TGTGCCATCAGTGAGCAGCAGGGGGCCTACGAGCAGTACTTC
CAISEQQGAYEQYF
>TRBV10-1|few|-|TRBJ1-1
TGCGCCAGCAGTGCGGCGGGGCTTGGTACTGAAGCTTTCTTT
CASSAAGLGTEAFF
>TRBV5-1|many|-|TRBJ1-6
TGCGCCAGCAGCTTGGACAGCCCGTATAATTCACCCCTCCACTTT
CASSLDSPYNSPLHF
>TRBV15|-|-|TRBJ1-3
TGTGCCACCAGCTCGGCCTCACGGACTGGAAACACCATATATTTT
CATSSASRTGNTIYF
>TRBV7-2|few|TRBD1|TRBJ2-5
TGTGCCAGCAGCAATAACCGGGACAGGGGGCGGGAGACCCAGTACTTC
CASSNNRDRGRETQYF
>TRBV28|few|-|TRBJ1-5
TGTGCCAGCAGTTCCCCGGGGGAGAGGGCCAGCAATCAGCCCCAGCATTTT
CASSSPGERASNQPQHF
>TRBV5-8|-|-|TRBJ1-6
TGTGCCAGCAGGATGCGTCTGACTAATTCACCCCTCCACTTT
CASRMRLTNSPLHF
>TRBV10-3|-|TRBD1|TRBJ1-2
TGTGCCATCAGTGAGGAGACAGGGCGGGGCTACACCTTC
CAISEETGRGYTF
>TRBV10-1|few|TRBD1|TRBJ1-1
TGCGCCAGCAGCTCGGGGACAGGCAGGTTTGAAGCTTTCTTT
CASSSGTGRFEAFF
>TRBV7-2|-|TRBD2|TRBJ2-1
TGTGCCAGCAGACCGGGACTAGAGAGCGGTGAGCAGTTCTTC
CASRPGLESGEQFF
>TRBV5-1|-|-|TRBJ2-7
TGCGCCAGCAGCTTAAATTACATTGGAGACGAGCAGTACTTC
CASSLNYIGDEQYF
>TRBV27|-|-|TRBJ2-3
TGTGCCAGCAGTTTCCGCGGGGTAGCGAGCACAGATACGCAGTATTTT
CASSFRGVASTDTQYF
>TRBV11-1|-|TRBD2|TRBJ2-1
TGTGCCAGCAGTTACAGCGGGGGCGTTGGGCCCAGCTCCTACAATGAGCAGTTCTTC
CASSYSGGVGPSSYNEQFF
>TRBV21-1|-|-|TRBJ1-6
TGTGCCAGCCATTCGTGGGGGTATAATTCACCCCTCCACTTT
CASHSWGYNSPLHF
>TRBV5-1|-|-|TRBJ2-7
TGCGCCAGCAGCTTGGGAGCGGGGACAGCTAACTACGAGCAGTACTTC
CASSLGAGTANYEQYF
>TRBV7-9|few|TRBD1|TRBJ2-1
TGTGCCAGCAGCCAGGGGGCGGCCTCCGACTCCTACAATGAGCAGTTCTTC
CASSQGAASDSYNEQFF
>TRBV7-9|-|TRBD1|TRBJ2-7
TGTGCCAGCAGCTTAGTTCGCGACCGACCCAGGGGGAGCTCCTACGAGCAGTACTTC
CASSLVRDRPRGSSYEQYF
>TRBV11-2|-|-|TRBJ2-2
TGTGCCAGCAGCTTCGGCGACAGCTTCACCGGGGAGCTGTTTTTT
CASSFGDSFTGELFF
>TRBV2|-|TRBD1|TRBJ2-7
TGTGCCAGCAGTGACCTAATAGGACAGGGGCGCGAGCAGTACTTC
CASSDLIGQGREQYF
>TRBV11-2|-|TRBD1|TRBJ1-2
TGTGCCAGCAGCTCACTAAAGAACCGGGACAGGGGTAACTATGGCTACACCTTC
CASSSLKNRDRGNYGYTF
>TRBV5-4|-|-|TRBJ1-2
TGTGCCAGCAGTCTACCGGGCCCAATGGCCTCTGGCTACACCTTC
CASSLPGPMASGYTF
>TRBV5-4|once|TRBD2|TRBJ2-2
TGTGCCAGCAGCCCCATGGCAGCGGGGGACTTGACCGGGGAGCTGTTTTTT
CASSPMAAGDLTGELFF
>TRBV15|-|TRBD1|TRBJ1-5
TGTGCCACCAGCATCCAGGGGGCGGCAAATCAGCCCCAGCATTTT
CATSIQGAANQPQHF
>TRBV4-3|-|TRBD2|TRBJ2-1
TGCGCCAGCAGCCAAGAGGCGACGGGGGGAGGCCGACGGTTCTTC
CASSQEATGGGRRFF
>TRBV29-1|-|-|TRBJ2-3
TGCACCCCCCGCAGGCAGTCCCCAGATACGCAGTATTTT
CTPRRQSPDTQYF
>TRBV5-1|once|TRBD2|TRBJ2-2
TGCGCCAGCAGCCCCGTAGCGGGAGCTACCGGGGAGCTGTTTTTT
CASSPVAGATGELFF
>TRBV7-9|-|-|TRBJ2-6
TGTGCCAGCAGCCCCGGGAACGGGGCCAACGTCCTGACTTTC
CASSPGNGANVLTF
>TRBV5-6|-|-|TRBJ1-4
TGTGCCAGCAGCCCAAAAATCGCAGCAGCTAATGAAAAACTGTTTTTT
CASSPKIAAANEKLFF
>TRBV7-2|-|-|TRBJ2-7
TGTGCCAGCAATGATTACCCCTCCACCTACGAGCAGTACTTC
CASNDYPSTYEQYF
>TRBV5-1|-|-|TRBJ2-1
TGCGCCAGCAGCTTGGCCGATAGGGACGGCCCCAATGAGCAGTTCTTC
CASSLADRDGPNEQFF
>TRBV30|-|-|TRBJ1-3
TGTGCCTGGAGTCAGGGTTCTGGAAACACCATATATTTT
CAWSQGSGNTIYF
>TRBV5-1|-|TRBD1|TRBJ2-7
TGCGCCAGCAGCTTGGTCGGACAGGAATACGAGCAGTACTTC
CASSLVGQEYEQYF
>TRBV2|few|TRBD2|TRBJ2-7
TGTGCCAGCAGTCTGGGGACTATTACGGGCGAGCAGTACTTC
CASSLGTITGEQYF
>TRBV5-1|-|-|TRBJ1-2
TGCGCCAGCAGCTTAATTGGCCAGGGTGAGGCCAAGGGCTATGGCTACACCTTC
CASSLIGQGEAKGYGYTF
>TRBV2|once|TRBD1|TRBJ1-5
TGTGCCAGCAGTGGGACAGGGGCCTTCAATCAGCCCCAGCATTTT
CASSGTGAFNQPQHF
>TRBV7-8|-|-|TRBJ1-4
TGTGCCAGCAGCTTAGCCAGGGTGGGTGAAAAACTGTTTTTT
CASSLARVGEKLFF
>TRBV2|-|-|TRBJ2-5
TGTGCCAGCAGTAAGGCGGGAGAGACCCAGTACTTC
CASSKAGETQYF
>TRBV9|-|-|TRBJ2-3
TGTGCCAGCAGCGTAGGTGGTGGAGGCACAGATACGCAGTATTTT
CASSVGGGGTDTQYF
>TRBV19|-|-|TRBJ2-7
TGTGCCAGTAGTTCTGGGACTCGGAACGAGCAGTACTTC
CASSSGTRNEQYF
>TRBV9|-|TRBD2|TRBJ2-3
TGTGCCAGCAGCGTAGGGCCTAGCGGGGGGCCTACCGCCACAGATACGCAGTATTTT
CASSVGPSGGPTATDTQYF
>TRBV27|-|-|TRBJ1-6
TGTGCCAGCAGTTTACAGGGCTGGGATTCACCCCTCCACTTT
CASSLQGWDSPLHF
>TRBV14|-|-|TRBJ1-6
TGTGCCAGCAGCCACAGGGGTTATAATTCACCCCTCCACTTT
CASSHRGYNSPLHF
>TRBV27|-|-|TRBJ1-5
TGTGCCAGCAGTTTAGGCTGGAGCAATCAGCCCCAGCATTTT
CASSLGWSNQPQHF